This is a list of T cell receptor beta chains from one sample in a study of T cell responses to AZD1222 COVID-19 vaccine. Clones were read by immunoSEQ multiplex PCR, and TCRdb kept only the in-frame ones, dropping some. The sample contains more than 150,000 clones, 75% to 90% of which appear only once. The sample was peripheral blood, taken after recovery from COVID-19. Source of these receptors: an adult who had recovered from COVID-19. Both conserved end residues are part of each CDR3. The order of the fields is clone size, J gene, V gene, D gene, CDR3 DNA, CDR3 protein. D genes are given only for firm matches. Clone sizes are given selectively: once, few, many, or a class where the clone is expanded.

clone_size: -
j_call: TRBJ1-3
v_call: TRBV5-4
d_call: -
cdr3_nt: TGTGCCAGCAGCTTCGGACAGACAAACACCATATATTTT
cdr3_aa: CASSFGQTNTIYF

clone_size: -
j_call: TRBJ2-1
v_call: TRBV19
d_call: TRBD2
cdr3_nt: TGTGCCAGTAGTATGATTACCAGCGGGAGTGGGGATGAGCAGTTCTTC
cdr3_aa: CASSMITSGSGDEQFF

clone_size: -
j_call: TRBJ2-7
v_call: TRBV9
d_call: -
cdr3_nt: TGTGCCAGCAGCGTAGGGGAGGTGGGGGACACCCTCTTC
cdr3_aa: CASSVGEVGDTLF

clone_size: -
j_call: TRBJ2-7
v_call: TRBV7-9
d_call: -
cdr3_nt: TGTGCCAGCAGCCCCCAGGCGGGAACCTACGAGCAGTACTTC
cdr3_aa: CASSPQAGTYEQYF

clone_size: -
j_call: TRBJ1-1
v_call: TRBV2
d_call: -
cdr3_nt: TGTGCCAGCAGTGAAATTCTGGGTCGCACTGAAGCTTTCTTT
cdr3_aa: CASSEILGRTEAFF

clone_size: -
j_call: TRBJ2-7
v_call: TRBV27
d_call: TRBD2
cdr3_nt: TGTGCCAGCAGTCGGACTAGCGGCGCCTACGAGCAGTACTTC
cdr3_aa: CASSRTSGAYEQYF

clone_size: once
j_call: TRBJ1-5
v_call: TRBV7-2
d_call: -
cdr3_nt: TGTGCCAGCAGTCGACAGGTTGGGGAGCCCCAGCATTTT
cdr3_aa: CASSRQVGEPQHF

clone_size: -
j_call: TRBJ1-1
v_call: TRBV18
d_call: -
cdr3_nt: TGTGCCAGCTCACCAGTGGATTGGGCTGAAGCTTTCTTT
cdr3_aa: CASSPVDWAEAFF

clone_size: -
j_call: TRBJ2-5
v_call: TRBV28
d_call: -
cdr3_nt: TGTGCCAGCACAGGCTCACCAGAGGTAGAGACCCAGTACTTC
cdr3_aa: CASTGSPEVETQYF

clone_size: -
j_call: TRBJ2-1
v_call: TRBV5-5
d_call: -
cdr3_nt: TGTGCCAGCAGCAACGTCGGGGGGCATAGGGGGTTCTTC
cdr3_aa: CASSNVGGHRGFF

clone_size: -
j_call: TRBJ1-2
v_call: TRBV5-1
d_call: -
cdr3_nt: TGCGCCAGCAGCTTGGGACAGGCCCAGGATGGCTACACCTTC
cdr3_aa: CASSLGQAQDGYTF

clone_size: -
j_call: TRBJ2-3
v_call: TRBV28
d_call: TRBD1
cdr3_nt: TGTGCCAGCAGGGGACAGAGCACAGATACGCAGTATTTT
cdr3_aa: CASRGQSTDTQYF

clone_size: -
j_call: TRBJ1-4
v_call: TRBV19
d_call: -
cdr3_nt: TGTGCCAGTAGTATCCTCGGTGCAACTAATGAAAAACTGTTTTTT
cdr3_aa: CASSILGATNEKLFF

clone_size: -
j_call: TRBJ1-3
v_call: TRBV3-1/TRBV3-2
d_call: -
cdr3_nt: TGTGCCAGCAGCCAAGGTATATCAGGGTCTGGAAACACCATATATTTT
cdr3_aa: CASSQGISGSGNTIYF

clone_size: -
j_call: TRBJ2-5
v_call: TRBV9
d_call: -
cdr3_nt: TGTGCCAGCAGCGTAGCTGGGGGCCTGGGAGAGACCCAGTACTTC
cdr3_aa: CASSVAGGLGETQYF

clone_size: -
j_call: TRBJ2-3
v_call: TRBV3-1/TRBV3-2
d_call: -
cdr3_nt: TGTGCCAGCAGCCCAAATCTTGGGGGAGCAGATACGCAGTATTTT
cdr3_aa: CASSPNLGGADTQYF

clone_size: once
j_call: TRBJ2-5
v_call: TRBV20-1
d_call: TRBD2
cdr3_nt: TGCAGTGCTAGTGGACTAGCGGGACTTCAAGAGACCCAGTACTTC
cdr3_aa: CSASGLAGLQETQYF

clone_size: -
j_call: TRBJ2-5
v_call: TRBV5-4
d_call: -
cdr3_nt: TGTGCCAGCAGCCGCGTCGGCGGGGTTAGTGGGACCCAGTACTTC
cdr3_aa: CASSRVGGVSGTQYF

clone_size: -
j_call: TRBJ1-1
v_call: TRBV7-2
d_call: -
cdr3_nt: TGTGCCAGCAGCTTTGGCAGCGCGAACACTGAAGCTTTCTTT
cdr3_aa: CASSFGSANTEAFF

clone_size: -
j_call: TRBJ1-5
v_call: TRBV5-1
d_call: -
cdr3_nt: TGCGCCAGCAGCTTGGGGACCGGGAATCAGCCCCAGCATTTT
cdr3_aa: CASSLGTGNQPQHF

clone_size: -
j_call: TRBJ1-2
v_call: TRBV2
d_call: -
cdr3_nt: TGTGCCAGCAGTGAAGGAGGGGGTGAATATGGCTACACCTTC
cdr3_aa: CASSEGGGEYGYTF

clone_size: -
j_call: TRBJ2-7
v_call: TRBV6-5
d_call: TRBD1
cdr3_nt: TGTGCCATCCTGACAGGGATCTACGAGCAGTACTTT
cdr3_aa: CAILTGIYEQYF

clone_size: -
j_call: TRBJ1-6
v_call: TRBV7-8
d_call: -
cdr3_nt: TGTGCCAGCAGCTTAGATCGGGGTTTGTCACCCCTCCACTTT
cdr3_aa: CASSLDRGLSPLHF

clone_size: -
j_call: TRBJ2-3
v_call: TRBV11-2
d_call: -
cdr3_nt: TGTGCCAGCTCCCCTGGGGTAGGGGGCACAGATACGCAGTATTTT
cdr3_aa: CASSPGVGGTDTQYF

clone_size: -
j_call: TRBJ1-1
v_call: TRBV4-1
d_call: -
cdr3_nt: TGCGCCAGCAGCCTACATTCCAGAGCTTTCTTT
cdr3_aa: CASSLHSRAFF

clone_size: -
j_call: TRBJ2-1
v_call: TRBV5-6
d_call: -
cdr3_nt: TGTGCCAGCAGCTTGGGGGCCCCCAATGAGCAGTTCTTC
cdr3_aa: CASSLGAPNEQFF

clone_size: -
j_call: TRBJ1-4
v_call: TRBV4-2
d_call: -
cdr3_nt: TGTGCCAGCAGCCAAGGATTAGGGACCTCGAAGGAGAATGAAAAACTGTTTTTT
cdr3_aa: CASSQGLGTSKENEKLFF

clone_size: -
j_call: TRBJ2-5
v_call: TRBV29-1
d_call: -
cdr3_nt: TGCAGCGTTTCCCGGGGAAGCCAAGAGACCCAGTACTTC
cdr3_aa: CSVSRGSQETQYF

clone_size: -
j_call: TRBJ1-2
v_call: TRBV28
d_call: TRBD1
cdr3_nt: TGTGCCGGTGAACAGGGGGAGAATGGCTACACCTTC
cdr3_aa: CAGEQGENGYTF

clone_size: -
j_call: TRBJ1-1
v_call: TRBV5-4
d_call: TRBD1
cdr3_nt: TGTGCCAGCAGCTTGGGAATGACAGGGTGGGACACTGAAGCTTTCTTT
cdr3_aa: CASSLGMTGWDTEAFF

clone_size: few
j_call: TRBJ2-7
v_call: TRBV15
d_call: -
cdr3_nt: TGTGCCACCAGCAGAGACAGGGGGAGGTTCGAGCAGTACTTC
cdr3_aa: CATSRDRGRFEQYF

clone_size: -
j_call: TRBJ1-1
v_call: TRBV7-2
d_call: -
cdr3_nt: TGTGCCAGCAGTCTGATGCAGGCGAACACTGAAGCTTTCTTT
cdr3_aa: CASSLMQANTEAFF

clone_size: -
j_call: TRBJ1-4
v_call: TRBV10-1
d_call: -
cdr3_nt: TGCGCCAGCAGACACGGACAGACGAATGAAAAACTGTTTTTT
cdr3_aa: CASRHGQTNEKLFF

clone_size: -
j_call: TRBJ1-1
v_call: TRBV5-6
d_call: -
cdr3_nt: TGTGCCAGCAGCTCGTGGGGCACCCGGAACACTGAAGCTTTCTTT
cdr3_aa: CASSSWGTRNTEAFF

clone_size: -
j_call: TRBJ2-1
v_call: TRBV28
d_call: TRBD2
cdr3_nt: TGTGCCAGCAGTTCGTCTAGCGGGAGGACCTCACATTCTGAGCAGTTCTTC
cdr3_aa: CASSSSSGRTSHSEQFF

clone_size: once
j_call: TRBJ1-5
v_call: TRBV18
d_call: TRBD1
cdr3_nt: TGTGCCAGCTCACCAAAAAACACCGGGACAGGGGTTCAGCCCCAGCATTTT
cdr3_aa: CASSPKNTGTGVQPQHF

clone_size: -
j_call: TRBJ1-4
v_call: TRBV4-1
d_call: TRBD1
cdr3_nt: TGCGCCAGCAGCCTGCCGGGACAGGTCGGCGAAAAACTGTTTTTT
cdr3_aa: CASSLPGQVGEKLFF

clone_size: -
j_call: TRBJ2-5
v_call: TRBV7-2
d_call: TRBD2
cdr3_nt: TGTGCCAGCAGCTCCGAGCGGGGGGGACAAGAGACCCAGTACTTC
cdr3_aa: CASSSERGGQETQYF

clone_size: -
j_call: TRBJ2-2
v_call: TRBV28
d_call: -
cdr3_nt: TGTGCCAGCAGTTTATCGTTCGCGACTACCCGCACCGGGGAGCTGTTTTTT
cdr3_aa: CASSLSFATTRTGELFF

clone_size: -
j_call: TRBJ2-3
v_call: TRBV7-7
d_call: TRBD2
cdr3_nt: TGTGCTAGCAGCCCCAGGGAGGCGGGAGTCGGCACAGATACGCAGTATTTT
cdr3_aa: CASSPREAGVGTDTQYF

clone_size: -
j_call: TRBJ1-5
v_call: TRBV12-3/TRBV12-4
d_call: -
cdr3_nt: TGTGCCAGCAGTCTCAGGGTTCAGCCCCAGCATTTT
cdr3_aa: CASSLRVQPQHF

clone_size: -
j_call: TRBJ1-5
v_call: TRBV5-8
d_call: -
cdr3_nt: TGTGCCAGCAGCTGGGGGGGGGCCGGCCAGCCCCAGCATTTT
cdr3_aa: CASSWGGAGQPQHF

clone_size: -
j_call: TRBJ2-5
v_call: TRBV5-1
d_call: -
cdr3_nt: TGCGCCAGCAGCTTACAGGGACCCCAAGAGACCCAGTACTTC
cdr3_aa: CASSLQGPQETQYF

clone_size: -
j_call: TRBJ1-1
v_call: TRBV5-4
d_call: TRBD1
cdr3_nt: TGTGCCAGCAGCTGGGGACAGGCTCGATCTGAAGCTTTCTTT
cdr3_aa: CASSWGQARSEAFF

clone_size: -
j_call: TRBJ2-7
v_call: TRBV4-3
d_call: -
cdr3_nt: TGCGCCAGCAGCCAGGGGTCCGAGCAGTACTTC
cdr3_aa: CASSQGSEQYF

clone_size: -
j_call: TRBJ2-1
v_call: TRBV11-3
d_call: -
cdr3_nt: TGTGCCAGCAGCACAACCCAGGGAAGTGAGCAGTTCTTC
cdr3_aa: CASSTTQGSEQFF

clone_size: -
j_call: TRBJ2-2
v_call: TRBV2
d_call: -
cdr3_nt: TGTGCCAGCAGGGCGACACACACGAACACCGGGGAGCTGTTTTTT
cdr3_aa: CASRATHTNTGELFF

clone_size: -
j_call: TRBJ2-6
v_call: TRBV15
d_call: TRBD1
cdr3_nt: TGTGCCACCTCCCGGGACAGGGTCTCTGGGGCCAACGTCCTGACTTTC
cdr3_aa: CATSRDRVSGANVLTF

clone_size: -
j_call: TRBJ2-7
v_call: TRBV10-3
d_call: -
cdr3_nt: TGTGCCATCAGTCCCGGGACACCCTACGAGCAGTACTTC
cdr3_aa: CAISPGTPYEQYF

clone_size: -
j_call: TRBJ2-1
v_call: TRBV19
d_call: TRBD2
cdr3_nt: TGTGCCAGTAGTATGTTCCCTAGCGGCAACCCCCCCTACAATGAGCAGTTCTTC
cdr3_aa: CASSMFPSGNPPYNEQFF

clone_size: -
j_call: TRBJ2-2
v_call: TRBV19
d_call: TRBD2
cdr3_nt: TGTGCCAGTAGTCGAAGAGGGACTAGCGGCACCGGGGAGCTGTTTTTT
cdr3_aa: CASSRRGTSGTGELFF

clone_size: -
j_call: TRBJ1-6
v_call: TRBV5-1
d_call: -
cdr3_nt: TGCGCCAGCAGCTTACCCAGGGGAACGAATTCACCCCTCCACTTT
cdr3_aa: CASSLPRGTNSPLHF

clone_size: -
j_call: TRBJ2-1
v_call: TRBV7-9
d_call: -
cdr3_nt: TGTGCCAGCAGCTTAAGTCTAGCTTCCTCCTACAATGAGCAGTTCTTC
cdr3_aa: CASSLSLASSYNEQFF

clone_size: once
j_call: TRBJ1-6
v_call: TRBV9
d_call: -
cdr3_nt: TGTGCCAGCAGCACTGGAAGCGGGTTGGATAATTCACCCCTCCACTTT
cdr3_aa: CASSTGSGLDNSPLHF

clone_size: -
j_call: TRBJ2-7
v_call: TRBV7-8
d_call: TRBD2
cdr3_nt: TGTGCCAGCAGCTTAGGGTCGGGGGGGATCTACGAGCAGTACTTC
cdr3_aa: CASSLGSGGIYEQYF